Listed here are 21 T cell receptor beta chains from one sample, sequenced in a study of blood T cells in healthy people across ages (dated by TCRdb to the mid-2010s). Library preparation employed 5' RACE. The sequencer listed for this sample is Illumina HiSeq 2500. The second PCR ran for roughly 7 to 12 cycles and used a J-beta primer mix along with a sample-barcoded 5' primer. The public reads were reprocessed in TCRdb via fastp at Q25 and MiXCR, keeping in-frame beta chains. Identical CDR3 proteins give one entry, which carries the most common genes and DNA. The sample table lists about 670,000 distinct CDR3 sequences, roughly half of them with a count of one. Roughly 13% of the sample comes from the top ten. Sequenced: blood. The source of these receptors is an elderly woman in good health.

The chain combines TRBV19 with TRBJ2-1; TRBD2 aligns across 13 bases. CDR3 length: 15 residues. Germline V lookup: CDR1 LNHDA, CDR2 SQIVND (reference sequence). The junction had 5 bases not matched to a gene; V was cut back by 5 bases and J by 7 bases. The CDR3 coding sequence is TGTGCCAGTAGTCCCGAGACTAGCGGGGGGAATGAGCAGTTCTTC. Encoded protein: CASSPETSGGNEQFF.

The CDR3 nucleotides read TGCAGCGCCAGGACAGGCCTCGAGCAGTACTTC. Translation gives CSARTGLEQYF. The rearrangement joins TRBV29-1 to TRBJ2-7; 7 positions match TRBD1. The CDR3 loop spans 11 amino acids. Germline-derived CDR1 and CDR2 are SQVTM and ANQGSEA. The J segment lost 6 bases and the V segment lost 7 bases, leaving 6 bases of the junction unmatched.

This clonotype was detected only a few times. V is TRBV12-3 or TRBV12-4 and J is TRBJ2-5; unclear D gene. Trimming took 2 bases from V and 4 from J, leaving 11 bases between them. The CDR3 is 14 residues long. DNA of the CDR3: TGTGCCAGCAGTTTATGCGGTACTGGAGAGACCCAGTACTTC. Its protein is CASSLCGTGETQYF.

Here the CDR3 reads CAISEVGVVDTQYF. The CDR3 DNA reads TGTGCCATCAGTGAGGTGGGAGTGGTAGATACGCAGTATTTT. The rearrangement joins TRBV10-3 to TRBJ2-3; D is possibly TRBD2 (5 bases). The CDR3 spans 14 residues. Germline CDR1 reads ENHRY; CDR2 reads SYGVKD. Trimming removed 2 bases from V and 5 bases from J, with 11 bases in between.

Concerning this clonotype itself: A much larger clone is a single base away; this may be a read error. In DNA, the CDR3 is TGCGCCTGCAGTAGCGGGAGCCGCTACGAGCAGTACTTC. It encodes CACSSGSRYEQYF. The chain couples TRBV10-1 to TRBJ2-7, with 9 bases that match TRBD2. Germline lookup yields CDR1 WNHNN and CDR2 SYGVQD (reference sequence). CDR3 size: 13 residues.

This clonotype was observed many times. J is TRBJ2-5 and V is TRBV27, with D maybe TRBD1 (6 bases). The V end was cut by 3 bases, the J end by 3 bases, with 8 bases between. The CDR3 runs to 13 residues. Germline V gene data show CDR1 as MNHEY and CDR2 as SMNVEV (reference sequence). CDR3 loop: CASSFYREETQYF. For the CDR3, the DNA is TGTGCCAGCAGTTTCTACAGGGAAGAGACCCAGTACTTC.

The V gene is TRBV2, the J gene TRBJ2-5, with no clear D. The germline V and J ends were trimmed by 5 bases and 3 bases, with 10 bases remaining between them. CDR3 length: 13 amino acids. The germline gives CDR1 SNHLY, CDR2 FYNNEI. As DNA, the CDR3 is TGTGCCAGCAGTTCCCTGGGGAAAGAGACCCAGTACTTC. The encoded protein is CASSSLGKETQYF.

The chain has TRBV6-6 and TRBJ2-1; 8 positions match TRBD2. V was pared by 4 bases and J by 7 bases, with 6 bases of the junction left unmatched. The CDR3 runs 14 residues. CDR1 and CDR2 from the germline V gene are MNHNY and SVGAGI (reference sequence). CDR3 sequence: CASSSTGGRNEQFF. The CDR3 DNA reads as TGTGCCAGCAGTTCCACGGGAGGGAGGAATGAGCAGTTCTTC.

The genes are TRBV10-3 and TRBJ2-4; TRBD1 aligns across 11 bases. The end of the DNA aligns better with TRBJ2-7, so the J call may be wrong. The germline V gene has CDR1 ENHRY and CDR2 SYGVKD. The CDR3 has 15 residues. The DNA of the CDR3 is TGTGCCATCAGTGAAACCGGGACAGGGGGTACCGAGCAGTACTTC. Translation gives CAISETGTGGTEQYF.

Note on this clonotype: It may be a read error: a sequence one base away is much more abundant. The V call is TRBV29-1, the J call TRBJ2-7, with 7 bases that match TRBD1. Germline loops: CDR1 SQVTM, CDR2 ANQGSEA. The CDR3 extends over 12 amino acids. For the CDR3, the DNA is TGCAGTGGGGACAGCCCAACGAGGGGGCAGTACTTC. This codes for CSGDSPTRGQYF.

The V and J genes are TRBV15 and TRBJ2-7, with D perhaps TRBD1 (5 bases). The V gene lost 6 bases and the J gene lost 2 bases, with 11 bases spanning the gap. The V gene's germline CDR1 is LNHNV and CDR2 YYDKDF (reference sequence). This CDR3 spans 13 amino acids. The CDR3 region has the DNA TGTGCCACCAGGAGTCAGGGAACCTACGAGCAGTACTTC. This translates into CATRSQGTYEQYF. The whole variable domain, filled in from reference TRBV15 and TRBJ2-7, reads DAMVIQNPRYQVTQFGKPVTLSCSQTLNHNVMYWYQQKSSQAPKLLFHYYDKDFNNEADTPDNFQSRRPNTSFCFLDIRSPGLGDTAMYLCATRSQGTYEQYFGPGTRLTVT.

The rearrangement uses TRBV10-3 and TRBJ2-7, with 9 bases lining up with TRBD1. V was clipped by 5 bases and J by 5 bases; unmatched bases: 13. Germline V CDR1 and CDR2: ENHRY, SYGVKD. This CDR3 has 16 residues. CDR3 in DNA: TGTGCCATCAGTTTGTTGGAGGGGGACAGGGTCGACGAGCAGTACTTC. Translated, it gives CAISLLEGDRVDEQYF.

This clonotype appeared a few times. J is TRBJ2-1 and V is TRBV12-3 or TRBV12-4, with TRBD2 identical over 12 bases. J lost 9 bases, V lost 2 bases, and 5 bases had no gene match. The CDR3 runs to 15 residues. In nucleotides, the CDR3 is TGTGCCAGCAGTTTAAATCTAGCGGGGGGGGGTGAGCAGTTCTTC. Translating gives CASSLNLAGGGEQFF.

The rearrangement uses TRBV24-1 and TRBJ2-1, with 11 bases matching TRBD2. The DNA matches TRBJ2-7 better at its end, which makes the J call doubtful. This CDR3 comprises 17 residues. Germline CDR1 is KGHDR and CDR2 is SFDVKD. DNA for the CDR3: TGTGCCACCAGTGACTCCTTAGCGGGAGGGGCCTACAATGAGCAGTACTTC. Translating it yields CATSDSLAGGAYNEQYF.

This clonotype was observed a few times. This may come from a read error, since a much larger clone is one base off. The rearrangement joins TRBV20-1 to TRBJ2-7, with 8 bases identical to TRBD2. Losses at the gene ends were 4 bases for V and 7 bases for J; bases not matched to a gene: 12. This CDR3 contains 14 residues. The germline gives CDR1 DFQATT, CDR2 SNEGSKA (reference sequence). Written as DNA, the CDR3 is TGCAGTGCTAACCGGGAGGGTCACGGTTATGAGCAGTACTTC. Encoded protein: CSANREGHGYEQYF.

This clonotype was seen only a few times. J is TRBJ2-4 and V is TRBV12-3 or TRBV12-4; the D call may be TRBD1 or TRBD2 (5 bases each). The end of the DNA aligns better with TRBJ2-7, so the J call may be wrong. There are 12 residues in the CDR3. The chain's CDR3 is CASSSQGDEQYF. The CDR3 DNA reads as TGTGCCAGCAGTTCGCAGGGAGACGAGCAGTACTTC.

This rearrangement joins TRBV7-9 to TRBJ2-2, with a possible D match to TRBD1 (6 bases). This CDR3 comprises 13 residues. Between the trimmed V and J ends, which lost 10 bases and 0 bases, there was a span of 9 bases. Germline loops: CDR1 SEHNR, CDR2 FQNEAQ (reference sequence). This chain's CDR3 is CATDRTNTGELFF. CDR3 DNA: TGTGCCACCGACAGGACGAACACCGGGGAGCTGTTTTTT.

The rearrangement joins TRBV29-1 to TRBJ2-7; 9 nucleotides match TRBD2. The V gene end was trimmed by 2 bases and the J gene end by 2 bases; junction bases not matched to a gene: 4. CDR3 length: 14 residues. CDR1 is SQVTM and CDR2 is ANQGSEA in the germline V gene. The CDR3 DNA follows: TGCAGCGTTGAATCTAGCGGGGAGACCTACGAGCAGTACTTC. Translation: CSVESSGETYEQYF.

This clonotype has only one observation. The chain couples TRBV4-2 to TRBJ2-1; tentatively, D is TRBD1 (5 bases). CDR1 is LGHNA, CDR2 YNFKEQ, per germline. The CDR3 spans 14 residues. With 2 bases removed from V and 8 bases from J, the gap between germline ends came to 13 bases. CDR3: CASSQQRQGDEQFF. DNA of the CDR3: TGTGCCAGCAGCCAACAGAGGCAGGGCGATGAGCAGTTCTTC.

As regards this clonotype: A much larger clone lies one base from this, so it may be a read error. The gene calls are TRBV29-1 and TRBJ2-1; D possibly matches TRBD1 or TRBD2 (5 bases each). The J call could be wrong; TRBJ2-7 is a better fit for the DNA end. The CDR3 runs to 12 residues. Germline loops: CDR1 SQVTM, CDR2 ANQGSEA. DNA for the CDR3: TGCAACGTCCGCGGGCAGGGTTACGAGCAGTACTTC. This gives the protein CNVRGQGYEQYF.

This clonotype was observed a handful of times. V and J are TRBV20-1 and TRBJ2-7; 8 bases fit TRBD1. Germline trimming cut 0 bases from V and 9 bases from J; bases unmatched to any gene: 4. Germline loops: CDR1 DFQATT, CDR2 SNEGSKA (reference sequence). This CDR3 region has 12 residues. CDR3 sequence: CSAREADRGQYF. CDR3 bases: TGCAGTGCTAGAGAGGCCGACAGGGGGCAGTACTTC.